The 31 T cell receptor beta chains given below trace back to one sample, sequenced in a study of CD8+CD57+ T cells in acquired aplastic anemia. The TCR beta profiling, which covered VDJ combination and CDR3 sequence, was carried out using genomic DNA as the template. TCRdb re-called the reads through MiXCR, storing one row per CDR3 protein. The sample comprises 150,000 to 200,000 distinct CDR3 sequences, roughly 48% of which are singletons, and 0.85% to 1.3% rests with the top ten. What was sequenced was sorted CD4+, CD8+, or CD8+CD57+ T cells (not recorded which) from PBMCs. These receptors were obtained from a human donor in good health.

This clonotype occurred many times. The CDR3 DNA sequence: TGTGCCAGCACCTCCGGTCGGGGCTCTGGAAACACCATATATTTT. Its translation: CASTSGRGSGNTIYF. The chain couples TRBV6-1 to TRBJ1-3; D gene unclear. The germline CDR1 and CDR2 sequences are MNHNS and SASEGT. The CDR3 covers 15 residues. V lost 7 bases to trimming and J lost 0 bases, with 13 bases between them.

This clonotype was observed many times. The rearrangement joins TRBV2 to TRBJ2-3, with a weak D call TRBD2 (5 bases). The CDR3 totals 15 residues. Germline CDR1 is SNHLY and CDR2 is FYNNEI. Trimming pared 4 bases from V and 2 bases from J, leaving 13 bases between. The CDR3 loop reads CASSVVRANTDTQYF. The CDR3 coding sequence is TGTGCCAGCAGTGTCGTGCGGGCGAACACAGATACGCAGTATTTT.

On this clonotype: Given a much more abundant clone one base away, this may be a read error. The chain joins TRBV3-1 to TRBJ2-3; no definite D call. Germline loops: CDR1 LGHDT, CDR2 YNNKEL (reference sequence). The CDR3 contains 13 residues. CDR3 residues: CASSHRSTDTPYF. CDR3 sequence (DNA): TGTGCCAGCAGCCACCGGAGCACAGATACGCCGTATTTT.

This clonotype was recorded at least ten times. The gene calls are TRBV12-3 or TRBV12-4 and TRBJ2-1; D is ambiguous. V lost 7 bases, J lost 8 bases, and 9 bases lay in between. This CDR3 spans 11 amino acids. In DNA, the CDR3 is TGTGCCAGCAACATCGCCCATGAGCAGTTCTTC. It encodes CASNIAHEQFF.

This clonotype was recorded at least ten times. The gene calls are TRBV7-8 and TRBJ2-7, with TRBD2 matching 11 bases. Per the germline V gene, CDR1 is SGHVS and CDR2 is FQNEAQ. The V segment lost 7 bases and the J segment 1 base; nucleotides outside the gene matches: 6. This CDR3 is built from 15 residues. CDR3 protein: CASTPGLAVSYEQYF. The CDR3 bases are TGTGCCAGCACCCCGGGACTAGCGGTTTCCTACGAGCAGTACTTC.

The chain has TRBV20-1 and TRBJ1-1, with D uncertain. Germline values: CDR1 DFQATT, CDR2 SNEGSKA (reference sequence). The CDR3 totals 12 residues. V shed 2 bases and J shed 3 bases, with 7 bases lying between them. CDR3 DNA: TGCAGTGCTAGAATGCGGGACACTGAAGCTTTCTTT. Residues: CSARMRDTEAFF.

The rearrangement joins TRBV7-2 to TRBJ1-2; D gene ambiguous. The CDR3 runs to 12 residues. Germline V lookup: CDR1 SGHTA, CDR2 FQGNSA. V lost 5 bases and J lost 8, with 12 bases in between. CDR3 amino acids: CASSPDGVGYTF. CDR3 nucleotide sequence: TGTGCCAGCAGCCCAGACGGGGTGGGCTACACCTTC.

The chain employs TRBV10-1 and TRBJ1-3; possibly TRBD1 for D (5 bases). The V gene lost 5 bases and the J gene lost 2 bases, with 10 bases spanning the gap. The CDR3 has 14 amino acids. Germline values: CDR1 WNHNN, CDR2 SYGVQD (reference sequence). CDR3 in DNA: TGCGCCAGCAGTCCCAGGGTGGCTGGAAACACCATATATTTT. As protein: CASSPRVAGNTIYF.

To note about this clonotype: A much larger clone lies one base from this, so it may be a read error. Likely a read error: the CDR3 ends without its conserved phenylalanine or tryptophan. CDR3 loop: CASSLAVSGANVLTL. CDR3 in DNA: TGTGCCAGCAGCTTGGCAGTCTCTGGGGCCAACGTCCTGACTCTC. The gene calls are TRBV5-5 and TRBJ2-6; D is undetermined. This CDR3 has 15 residues. CDR1 is SGHKS, CDR2 YYEKEE, per germline (reference sequence). V was trimmed by 0 bases and J by 0 bases, leaving 4 bases between them.

As DNA, the CDR3 is TGTGCCAGCAGTATCGATAGCGGGAGTGGCCACGAGCAGTACTTC. Translating it yields CASSIDSGSGHEQYF. The chain joins TRBV12-3 or TRBV12-4 to TRBJ2-7, with 9 bases matching TRBD2. CDR3 size: 15 residues. V dropped 5 bases and J dropped 5; count of bases not matched to a gene: 10.

This clonotype was recorded only once. The chain uses TRBV10-3 and TRBJ1-5; TRBD1 matches 12 bases. Germline V lookup: CDR1 ENHRY, CDR2 SYGVKD. V gave up 8 bases and J gave up 8 bases; unmatched junction bases: 10. This CDR3 spans 15 amino acids. This chain's CDR3 is CAISGTGGPGEPQHF. In DNA form, the CDR3 reads TGTGCCATCTCCGGGACAGGGGGCCCCGGGGAGCCCCAGCATTTT.

The chain has TRBV7-3 and TRBJ2-3; D might be TRBD2 (5 bases). The length of the CDR3 is 13 residues. Trimming pared 5 bases from V and 6 bases from J, leaving 12 bases between. CDR1 is SGHTA, CDR2 FQGTGA, per germline. The CDR3 DNA sequence: TGTGCCAGCAGCGTAGGACTGGGGGATACGCAGTATTTT. This codes for CASSVGLGDTQYF. Supplemented by reference TRBV7-3 and TRBJ2-3, the full variable domain reads GAGVSQTPSNKVTEKGKYVELRCDPISGHTALYWYRQSLGQGPEFLIYFQGTGAADDSGLPNDRFFAVRPEGSVSTLKIQRTERGDSAVYLCASSVGLGDTQYFGPGTRLTVL.

This clonotype showed up many times. The gene calls are TRBV5-8 and TRBJ1-1; 7 bases line up with TRBD1. The CDR3 consists of 14 residues. From germline, CDR1 is SGHTS and CDR2 YDEGEE. J was trimmed by 3 bases and V by 3 bases; bases with no gene match: 5. In DNA form, the CDR3 reads TGTGCCAGCAGCTCGGGACAGCCCTACACTGAAGCTTTCTTT. As protein: CASSSGQPYTEAFF.

This clonotype was detected only a few times. The chain combines TRBV6-1 with TRBJ2-3; 7 nucleotides line up with TRBD1. Germline V gene lookup returns CDR1 MNHNS and CDR2 SASEGT. J lost 4 bases, V lost 4 bases, and 8 bases had no gene match. The length of the CDR3 is 15 residues. The CDR3 region has the DNA TGTGCCAGCAGTGGATGGGACAGCATAGCAGATACGCAGTATTTT. This gives the protein CASSGWDSIADTQYF.

The chain has TRBV19 and TRBJ1-5; D is ambiguous. Germline CDR1 is LNHDA and CDR2 is SQIVND (reference sequence). This CDR3 is built from 14 residues. Trimming took 7 bases from V and 7 from J, leaving 17 bases between them. The CDR3 DNA reads TGTGCCAGTACCCCTCGCAGGTCGGGGCAGCCCCAGCATTTT. It is translated as CASTPRRSGQPQHF. The full variable domain, in which reference TRBV19 and TRBJ1-5 provide the parts outside the CDR3, is DGGITQSPKYLFRKEGQNVTLSCEQNLNHDAMYWYRQDPGQGLRLIYYSQIVNDFQKGDIAEGYSVSREKKESFPLTVTSAQKNPTAFYLCASTPRRSGQPQHFGDGTRLSIL.

This clonotype has ten or more counts. At one end the junction does not follow the germline gene, possibly because of a read error. The chain is built from TRBV7-7 and TRBJ2-1; maybe TRBD2 (5 bases). Germline CDR1 SSHAT, CDR2 FNYEAQ (reference sequence). CDR3 length equals 13 residues. CDR3 loop: CASSSDWGNEQFF. The CDR3 DNA reads TGTGCTAGCAGCTCGGACTGGGGCAATGAGCAGTTCTTC.

The table lists this clonotype with many counts. J is TRBJ2-1 and V is TRBV5-6; TRBD2 matches 7 bases. Germline CDR1 reads SGHDT; CDR2 reads YYEEEE. CDR3 size: 16 residues. Losses at the gene ends were 2 bases for V and 6 bases for J; bases not matched to a gene: 11. The CDR3 nucleotides read TGTGCCAGCAGCTTTGGCAGCTCAAGCGGGATCAATGAGCAGTTCTTC. Protein sequence: CASSFGSSSGINEQFF.

This chain links TRBV5-1 with TRBJ2-1; 12 nucleotides align to TRBD1. The V gene end was trimmed by 3 bases and the J gene end by 4 bases; junction bases not matched to a gene: 5. This CDR3 comprises 16 residues. Germline V lookup: CDR1 SGHRS, CDR2 YFSETQ. The CDR3 DNA sequence: TGCGCCAGCAGCTCGCTGGGACAGGGGGCTTACAATGAGCAGTTCTTC. Its translation: CASSSLGQGAYNEQFF.

The chain uses TRBV6-1 and TRBJ2-7; no firm D call. Per germline, CDR1 MNHNS and CDR2 SASEGT. The V end was cut by 8 bases, the J end by 3 bases, with 8 bases between. This CDR3 region has 11 residues. CDR3 sequence: CASGKGYEQYF. In DNA, the CDR3 is TGTGCCAGCGGAAAGGGCTACGAGCAGTACTTC.

The sample holds one count of this clonotype. The rearrangement joins TRBV7-2 to TRBJ2-2; no reliable D call. The ends were cut back, 5 bases at V and 8 bases at J, with 12 bases in the middle. Germline V gene data show CDR1 as SGHTA and CDR2 as FQGNSA. This CDR3 region has 13 residues. Written as DNA, the CDR3 is TGTGCCAGCAGCCGAACGGCCATAGGGGAGCTGTTTTTT. Protein sequence: CASSRTAIGELFF.

The CDR3 DNA reads TGTGCCAGCAGTTCACAGGGTGGCACTGAAGCTTTCTTT. Translation: CASSSQGGTEAFF. The chain has TRBV2 and TRBJ1-1, with D possibly TRBD1 on 6 matching bases. V lost 5 bases and J lost 4, with 11 bases in between. Germline lookup yields CDR1 SNHLY and CDR2 FYNNEI. This CDR3 region has 13 residues.

The chain is built from TRBV10-3 and TRBJ2-1; 8 nucleotides agree with TRBD1. CDR1 and CDR2 (germline): ENHRY, SYGVKD. Trimming took 1 base from V and 5 from J; bases not matched to a gene: 4. The CDR3 contains 15 residues. CDR3 residues: CAISEWGQADNEQFF. In DNA form, the CDR3 reads TGTGCCATCAGTGAGTGGGGACAGGCCGACAATGAGCAGTTCTTC.

This clonotype was observed a handful of times. The CDR3 nucleotides read TGTGCCGCGGGGGCTAGCGGGGGGAAAAATAACAATGAGCAGTTCTTC. Protein: CAAGASGGKNNNEQFF. J is TRBJ2-1 and V is TRBV10-3; TRBD2 matches 11 bases. Per the germline V gene, CDR1 is ENHRY and CDR2 is SYGVKD. CDR3 length: 16 residues. Trimming cost V 11 bases and J 5 bases; bases outside gene matches: 14.

The V call is TRBV15, the J call TRBJ1-6; possibly TRBD1 for D (6 bases). This CDR3 is built from 14 residues. Between the trimmed V and J ends, which lost 4 bases and 10 bases, there was a span of 14 bases. Per germline, CDR1 LNHNV and CDR2 YYDKDF (reference sequence). CDR3 DNA sequence: TGTGCCACCAGCAAAGGGGCAGGGGACTCACCCCTCCACTTT. Protein: CATSKGAGDSPLHF.

Ten or more counts support this clonotype. This rearrangement joins TRBV9 to TRBJ2-5; TRBD2 matches 12 bases. V shed 3 bases and J 2 bases; nucleotides not matched to a gene: 5. Germline CDR1 reads SGDLS; CDR2 reads YYNGEE. CDR3 length: 16 amino acids. CDR3 residues: CASSAWGLAGQETQYF. The CDR3 region has the DNA TGTGCCAGCAGCGCATGGGGACTAGCGGGTCAAGAGACCCAGTACTTC.

A few counts support this clonotype. The V call is TRBV6-1, the J call TRBJ2-1, with TRBD1 identical over 12 bases. The CDR3 runs 13 residues. The germline gives CDR1 MNHNS, CDR2 SASEGT. J was trimmed by 9 bases and V by 10 bases; bases with no gene match: 7. CDR3 sequence reads: CATTGTGGGEQFF. The DNA of the CDR3 is TGTGCCACAACCGGGACAGGGGGCGGTGAGCAGTTCTTC.

The rearrangement joins TRBV4-1 to TRBJ1-5, with 10 bases fitting TRBD1. CDR3 size: 15 residues. With 0 bases clipped from V and 7 bases from J, the junction kept 3 bases outside the gene matches. Germline assignment: CDR1 MGHRA and CDR2 YSYEKL. CDR3 residues: CASSQEGQGRQPQHF. CDR3 in DNA: TGCGCCAGCAGCCAAGAGGGACAGGGGAGGCAGCCCCAGCATTTT.

The chain uses TRBV10-3 and TRBJ1-5; D is ambiguous. The length of the CDR3 is 13 residues. Germline lookup yields CDR1 ENHRY and CDR2 SYGVKD. V was shortened by 4 bases and J by 3 bases, with 7 bases between the two germline ends. The CDR3 protein is CAISGENNQPQHF. The DNA for the CDR3 is TGTGCCATCAGTGGAGAGAACAATCAGCCCCAGCATTTT.

This clonotype was counted at least ten times. The chain combines TRBV12-3 or TRBV12-4 with TRBJ2-7; tentatively, D is TRBD1 (5 bases). Trimming cost V 3 bases and J 2 bases, with 14 bases left between them. CDR3 length: 15 residues. CDR3 sequence (DNA): TGTGCCAGCAGTTTTGCTTCCCAGGGCCCCTACGAGCAGTACTTC. Translated: CASSFASQGPYEQYF.

This clonotype was recorded at least ten times. V is TRBV5-4 and J is TRBJ2-1, with 10 bases fitting TRBD2. Trimming removed 2 bases from V and 5 bases from J; junction bases left unmatched: 4. Per the germline V gene, CDR1 is SGHNT and CDR2 is YYREEE (reference sequence). The CDR3 covers 15 residues. This CDR3 reads CASSFSGGPDNEQFF. The CDR3 DNA is TGTGCCAGCAGCTTTAGCGGGGGGCCAGACAATGAGCAGTTCTTC.

The J gene is TRBJ2-1, the V gene TRBV6-4, with 15 bases aligning to TRBD2. J gave up 3 bases and V 6 bases, and 9 bases lay outside the gene matches. The CDR3 consists of 18 residues. Germline V gives CDR1 MRHNA, CDR2 SNTAGT. This CDR3 is CASRDPGLAGGVYNEQFF. In nucleotides, the CDR3 is TGTGCCAGCAGAGACCCGGGACTAGCGGGGGGAGTCTACAATGAGCAGTTCTTC.